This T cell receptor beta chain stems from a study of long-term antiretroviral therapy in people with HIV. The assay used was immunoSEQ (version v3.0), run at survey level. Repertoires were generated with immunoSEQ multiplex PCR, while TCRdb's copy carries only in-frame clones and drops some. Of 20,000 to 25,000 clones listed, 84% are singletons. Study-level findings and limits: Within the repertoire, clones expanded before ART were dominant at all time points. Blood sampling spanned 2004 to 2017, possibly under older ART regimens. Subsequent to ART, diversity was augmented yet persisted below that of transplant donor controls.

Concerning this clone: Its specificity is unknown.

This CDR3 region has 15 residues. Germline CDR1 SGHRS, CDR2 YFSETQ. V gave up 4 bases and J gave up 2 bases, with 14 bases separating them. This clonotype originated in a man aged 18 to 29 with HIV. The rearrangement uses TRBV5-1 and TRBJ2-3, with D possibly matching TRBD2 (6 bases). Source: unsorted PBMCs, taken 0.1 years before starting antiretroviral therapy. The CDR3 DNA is TGCGCCAGCAGCATCCGGGACTTGGACACAGATACGCAGTATTTT. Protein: CASSIRDLDTDTQYF.